Below, 13 T cell receptor beta chains from the same sample are listed, as sequenced in a study of cytomegalovirus exposure and HLA in healthy donors. The PCR used 60 Vbeta and 13 Jbeta primers. Sequencing used immunoSEQ multiplex PCR; TCRdb keeps in-frame clones, though not all of them. The data contain about 60,000 clones, around four fifths of them singletons. Input material: PBMCs. Receptors were obtained from a man younger than 45 in good health and CMV-seronegative.

The rearrangement links TRBV5-8 to TRBJ2-1, with D perhaps TRBD2 (6 bases). Germline lookup yields CDR1 SGHTS and CDR2 YDEGEE. V gave up 2 bases and J gave up 0 bases, with 9 bases separating them. This CDR3 region has 15 residues. CDR3 in amino acids: CASSLAGASYNEQFF. Written as DNA, the CDR3 is TGTGCCAGCAGCTTAGCGGGCGCCTCCTACAATGAGCAGTTCTTC.

The V call is TRBV30, the J call TRBJ2-5, with 11 bases identical to TRBD2. Germline loops: CDR1 GTSNPN, CDR2 SVGIG (reference sequence). J was trimmed by 4 bases and V by 5 bases; bases with no gene match: 6. This CDR3 is built from 14 residues. The CDR3 spells CAWLSGGAGETQYF. The CDR3 nucleotides read TGTGCCTGGCTTAGCGGGGGGGCCGGAGAGACCCAGTACTTC.

The genes are TRBV19 and TRBJ2-4; 13 bases line up with TRBD2. Looked up from germline, CDR1 is LNHDA and CDR2 is SQIVND (reference sequence). This CDR3 spans 18 amino acids. V was pared by 1 base and J by 2 bases, with 5 bases of the junction left unmatched. In DNA form, the CDR3 reads TGTGCCAGTAGTATAGGGACTAGCGGGAGCTTAACCAAAAACATTCAGTACTTC. Protein: CASSIGTSGSLTKNIQYF.

This clone was counted a single time. This chain links TRBV5-4 with TRBJ2-7, with TRBD2 matching over 15 bases. The V segment lost 4 bases and the J segment 5 bases; nucleotides outside the gene matches: 7. The CDR3 sequence is 16 residues long. In germline, CDR1 is SGHNT, CDR2 YYREEE (reference sequence). For the CDR3, the DNA is TGTGCCAGCAGCACAGGACTAGCGGGAGGGACCCACGAGCAGTACTTC. Translating gives CASSTGLAGGTHEQYF.

The chain employs TRBV9 and TRBJ1-2, with a possible D match to TRBD1 (6 bases). CDR3 length: 14 residues. Germline V lookup: CDR1 SGDLS, CDR2 YYNGEE. The V end lost 4 bases, the J end lost 8 bases, and 18 bases lay between the germline ends. CDR3 loop: CASSPLGGARGYTF. The CDR3, as DNA: TGTGCCAGCAGCCCTTTAGGGGGGGCGAGAGGCTACACCTTC.

The chain is built from TRBV6-6 and TRBJ1-2; D is ambiguous. This CDR3 comprises 15 residues. Trimming shortened V by 1 base and J by 1 base, and 10 bases separated the two germline ends. Germline V gene data show CDR1 as MNHNY and CDR2 as SVGAGI (reference sequence). For the CDR3, the DNA is TGTGCCAGCAGTTACTTGGGCAGTCTTAACTATGGCTACACCTTC. Protein sequence: CASSYLGSLNYGYTF.

Remarks on this clone: Other DNA sequences of this sample code for an identical CDR3. CDR3 in amino acids: CSARAGYEQYF. The CDR3 DNA reads TGCAGTGCTAGAGCGGGCTACGAGCAGTACTTC. V usage is TRBV20-1 and J usage is TRBJ2-7, with D unclear. Germline CDR1 DFQATT, CDR2 SNEGSKA (reference sequence). This CDR3 comprises 11 residues. Between the trimmed V and J ends, which lost 1 base and 3 bases, there was a span of 4 bases.

The V gene is TRBV27, the J gene TRBJ1-4; 7 nucleotides align to TRBD1. The CDR3 covers 15 residues. V shed 2 bases and J 7 bases; nucleotides not matched to a gene: 7. Germline V gene sequence: CDR1 MNHEY, CDR2 SMNVEV (reference sequence). The CDR3 nucleotides read TGTGCCAGCAGTTTAAGGGGGCTGAGTGGTGAAAAACTGTTTTTT. Residues: CASSLRGLSGEKLFF.

V and J are TRBV9 and TRBJ1-3; D uncertain. Trimming removed 1 base from V and 0 bases from J, with 14 bases in between. Germline values: CDR1 SGDLS, CDR2 YYNGEE. The CDR3 runs to 17 residues. The CDR3 sequence: CASSVLPDGNSGNTIYF. As DNA, the CDR3 is TGTGCCAGCAGCGTATTACCGGACGGGAACTCTGGAAACACCATATATTTT.

This clone was seen a few times. The gene calls are TRBV6-6 and TRBJ1-1; D possibly corresponds to TRBD1 (5 bases). Trimming pared 7 bases from V and 1 base from J, leaving 13 bases between. CDR3 length: 14 residues. CDR1 and CDR2 from the germline V gene are MNHNY and SVGAGI (reference sequence). The CDR3 is CASTLMGGNTEAFF. The CDR3 bases are TGTGCCAGCACCCTCATGGGGGGGAACACTGAAGCTTTCTTT.

This sequence joins TRBV18 and TRBJ1-2; perhaps TRBD1 as D (6 bases). This CDR3 has 14 amino acids. CDR1 is KGHSH and CDR2 is LQKENI in the germline V gene. Deletions cut 6 bases from V and 2 bases from J, with 13 bases between. The chain's CDR3 is CASSPGEGNYGYTF. The DNA of the CDR3 is TGTGCCAGCTCCCCAGGGGAGGGCAACTATGGCTACACCTTC.

The CDR3 DNA sequence: TGTGCCAGTAGTATAGATGCGGTATTGGGCTACAATGAGCAGTTCTTC. Residues: CASSIDAVLGYNEQFF. This chain uses TRBV19 with TRBJ2-1; D is ambiguous. CDR3 length equals 16 residues. V was trimmed by 0 bases and J by 3 bases, leaving 12 bases between them. The germline gives CDR1 LNHDA, CDR2 SQIVND (reference sequence).

This clone showed up just once. One end of the junction is discordant with germline, which a read error may explain. The V call is TRBV18, the J call TRBJ2-5; possibly TRBD1 for D (5 bases). The CDR3 spans 14 residues. The germline V gene has CDR1 KGHSH and CDR2 LQKENI. The CDR3 DNA follows: TGTGCCAGCTCACCTCGACAGAACCCAGAGGCCCAGTACTTC. As protein: CASSPRQNPEAQYF. The whole variable domain, filled in from reference TRBV18 and TRBJ2-5, reads NAGVMQNPRHLVRRRGQEARLRCSPMKGHSHVYWYRQLPEEGLKFMVYLQKENIIDESGMPKERFSAEFPKEGPSILRIQQVVRGDSAAYFCASSPRQNPEAQYFGPGTRLLVL.